Each of the 3 T cell receptor beta chains below was sequenced from the same sample in a study of regulatory T cells in long-lasting Graves disease. This sample's time point: persistent/refractory GD, antithyroid drugs over 5 years with positive TRAb. Scientists built the TCR library using RNA that was extracted from PBMCs. In building TCR beta libraries, iRepertoire HTBI primers were used together with Arm-PCR of CDR3 regions. From the multiplex PCR reads, TCRdb called clonotypes with MiXCR, one entry per CDR3 protein. The sample lists hundreds of thousands of distinct CDR3 sequences, 22% occurring once. The sequencing used peripheral blood mononuclear cells (PBMCs), collected when the disease was refractory, from a patient treated with antithyroid drugs. The receptors were gathered from a female donor with Graves disease.

The sample holds many counts of this clonotype. V usage is TRBV28 and J usage is TRBJ2-7; 8 bases agree with TRBD1. Unmatched junction bases numbered 9, after V lost 4 bases and J lost 10 bases. The CDR3 totals 13 residues. The germline V gene has CDR1 MDHEN and CDR2 SYDVKM. The DNA of the CDR3 is TGTGCCAGCAGTTATCAGGGGGCAGTAAGACAGTACTTC. It yields the protein CASSYQGAVRQYF.

The table lists this clonotype with a few counts. The chain employs TRBV5-1 and TRBJ2-3; TRBD1 or TRBD2 may be the D gene (6 bases each). With 5 bases removed from V and 0 bases from J, the gap between germline ends came to 13 bases. This CDR3 region has 15 residues. The germline CDR1 and CDR2 sequences are SGHRS and YFSETQ. CDR3 coding DNA: TGCGCCAGCAGAATGGAGGGACATAGCACAGATACGCAGTATTTT. Its protein is CASRMEGHSTDTQYF.

As to this clonotype: Just one base apart from a much larger clone, this may be a read error. The chain uses TRBV6-1 and TRBJ2-2; possibly TRBD1 or TRBD2 for D (7 bases each). Trimming took 3 bases from V and 3 from J, leaving 14 bases between them. The CDR3 is 16 amino acids. Germline V gene data show CDR1 as MNHNS and CDR2 as SASEGT. CDR3 in DNA: TGTGCCAGCAGTGAGCAGGGGGGGCCCGACACCGGGGAGCTGTTTTTT. This codes for CASSEQGGPDTGELFF.